This is a list of T cell receptor beta chains from one sample in a study of blood T cell repertoires in COVID-19. This table comes from immunoSEQ multiplex PCR, and its TCRdb copy is limited to in-frame clones, with some not included. The sample shows some 150,000 clones, about 84% of them seen only once. Specimen: PBMCs or T cells enriched from blood (not recorded which). These receptors were collected from a woman between 18 and 29 years old who had been exposed to COVID-19. CDR3s leave out the opening cysteine and the closing phenylalanine or tryptophan.

J gene,CDR3 length,V gene,CDR3 protein
TRBJ2-4,9,TRBV21-1,ASSKEGTVY
TRBJ1-2,12,TRBV30,AWSVAGGAGGYT
TRBJ2-2,13,TRBV18,ASSPPGQRAGELF
TRBJ1-1,12,TRBV5-6,ASSWVLGSTEAF
TRBJ2-7,13,TRBV11-2,ASSYTTGTPSEQY
TRBJ2-2,13,TRBV2,ASSRDRADTGELF
TRBJ1-5,13,TRBV19,ASSWKDRGYQPQH
TRBJ1-2,14,TRBV6-1,ASSEWGTGGMGGYT
TRBJ1-5,11,TRBV20-1,SASGQGGQPQH
TRBJ2-1,13,TRBV7-3,ASSFGTGGIHEQF
TRBJ1-5,13,TRBV2,ASSNDRGLGQPQH
TRBJ2-7,11,TRBV5-8,ASRVGGVYEQY
TRBJ1-2,13,TRBV3-1/TRBV3-2,ASTLGRGLGYGYT
TRBJ1-2,11,TRBV14,ASSQIQGNGYT
TRBJ1-1,11,TRBV18,ASSPTENTEAF
TRBJ1-3,14,TRBV18,ASSPRVTPGGNTIY
TRBJ2-7,13,TRBV5-1,ASSSRGGQFGMEY
TRBJ2-7,12,TRBV6-5,ASSQVGGPYEQY
TRBJ2-5,10,TRBV29-1,SVGTRQETQY
TRBJ2-1,11,TRBV24-1,ATSVIAGGPRF
TRBJ2-1,13,TRBV18,ASSPGTGVSNEQF
TRBJ2-7,13,TRBV27,ASRPSQGARNEQY
TRBJ1-2,10,TRBV3-1/TRBV3-2,ASSPGEYGYT
TRBJ2-3,10,TRBV28,ASSTSTDTQY
TRBJ2-1,12,TRBV30,AWEGLAGGFGQF
TRBJ2-1,13,TRBV7-6,ASSPRESSYNEQF
TRBJ2-4,12,TRBV7-2,ASSPGIVTNIQY
TRBJ2-7,11,TRBV3-1/TRBV3-2,ASSSGFSYEQY
TRBJ2-5,8,TRBV30,AWRRETQY
TRBJ2-2,14,TRBV9,ASSVWASGNTGELF
TRBJ2-7,13,TRBV7-9,ASSLPRTGDYEQY
TRBJ1-2,13,TRBV14,ASSRTTGVTGGYT
TRBJ2-2,13,TRBV11-2,ASSPRQVPTGELF
TRBJ2-7,13,TRBV7-8,ASSPGALQDYEQY
TRBJ2-1,12,TRBV29-1,IIKREGIYNEQF
TRBJ2-1,13,TRBV9,ASSPQSLAGDEQF
TRBJ2-7,13,TRBV10-1,ASSESSDYSYEQY